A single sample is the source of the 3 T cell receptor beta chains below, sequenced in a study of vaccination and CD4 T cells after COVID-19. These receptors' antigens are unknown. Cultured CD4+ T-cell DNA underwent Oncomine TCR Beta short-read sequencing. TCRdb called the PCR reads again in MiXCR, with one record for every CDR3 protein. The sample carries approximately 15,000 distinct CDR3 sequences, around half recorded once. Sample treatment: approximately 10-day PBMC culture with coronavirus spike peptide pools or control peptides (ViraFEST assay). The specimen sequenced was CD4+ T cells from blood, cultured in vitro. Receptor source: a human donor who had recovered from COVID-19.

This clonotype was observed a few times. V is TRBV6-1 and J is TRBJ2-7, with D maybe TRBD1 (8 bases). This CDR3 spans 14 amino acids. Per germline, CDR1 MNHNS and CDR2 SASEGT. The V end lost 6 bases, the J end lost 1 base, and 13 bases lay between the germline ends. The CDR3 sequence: CASRNRGGSYEQYF. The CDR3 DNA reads TGTGCCAGCAGGAACAGGGGGGGTTCCTACGAGCAGTACTTC.

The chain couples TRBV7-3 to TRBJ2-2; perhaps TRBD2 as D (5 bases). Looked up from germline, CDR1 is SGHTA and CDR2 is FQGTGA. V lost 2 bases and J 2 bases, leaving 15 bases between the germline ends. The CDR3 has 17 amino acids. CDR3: CASSLFSGNVNTGELFF. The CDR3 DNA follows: TGTGCCAGCAGCTTATTCAGCGGAAACGTTAACACCGGGGAGCTGTTTTTT.

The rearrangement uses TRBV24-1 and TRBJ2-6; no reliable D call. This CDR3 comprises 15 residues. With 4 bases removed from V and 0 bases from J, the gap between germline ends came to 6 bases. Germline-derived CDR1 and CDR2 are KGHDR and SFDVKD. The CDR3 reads CATSEVISGANVLTF. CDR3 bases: TGTGCCACCAGTGAGGTAATCTCTGGGGCCAACGTCCTGACTTTC.